These 2 T cell receptor beta chains came from one sample sequenced in a study of T cell repertoires in cytomegalovirus infection. For these receptors, no antigen is known. TCRdb re-derived calls from the reads in MiXCR, one entry per CDR3 protein. The profile shows about 770,000 distinct CDR3 sequences, approximately 32% of them singletons. This sample comprised cultured CD8+ T cells from PBMCs, obtained from culture after CMV antigen stimulation. These receptors were collected from a human donor in good health (CMV status not recorded). Some clones in this sample may be carry-over from other donors' samples.

This clonotype has a handful of counts. The rearrangement joins TRBV2 to TRBJ2-6; maybe TRBD2 (6 bases). V lost 4 bases, J lost 0 bases, and 16 bases lay in between. The CDR3 is 18 residues long. From germline, CDR1 is SNHLY and CDR2 FYNNEI. CDR3 loop: CASSGGTPFSSGANVLTF. The CDR3, as DNA: TGTGCCAGCAGTGGGGGGACTCCATTCTCCTCTGGGGCCAACGTCCTGACTTTC.

The V call is TRBV29-1, the J call TRBJ1-2; no firm D call. There are 12 residues in the CDR3. V shed 0 bases and J shed 5 bases, with 7 bases lying between them. Germline CDR1 reads SQVTM; CDR2 reads ANQGSEA. Written as DNA, the CDR3 is TGCAGCGTTGAAGATAAAGGGTATGGCTACACCTTC. It is translated as CSVEDKGYGYTF.